The sequence of this T cell receptor beta chain was determined in a study of shared clonotypes between healthy human individuals. The study's findings and limits: Clonotypes that were shared across several donors made up around 5.5% of naive CD4 clonotypes. As a rule, naive subsets had a larger estimated richness than memory subsets. Measured sharing among donors was expected to vary with sequencing depth.

The CDR3 covers 12 residues. Germline CDR1 and CDR2: SQVTM and ANQGSEA. The V end was cut by 5 bases, the J end by 0 bases, with 5 bases between. Only CD45RO-negative cells positively selected for CCR7 counted as naive CD8 cells, so terminally differentiated effector memory CD45RA+ cells were excluded. Points on this clone: The antigen is not known.

Repertoires were generated with immunoSEQ multiplex PCR, while TCRdb's copy carries only in-frame clones and drops some. The sample lists around 1,900,000 clones; around 95% were seen once. The rearrangement joins TRBV29-1 to TRBJ1-3; D is undetermined. This TCR was recovered from a man younger than 35 in good health. Some clones in this sample may be carry-over from other donors' samples. Sequenced material: naive CD8+ T cells from PBMCs. The CDR3 reads CSVRTSGNTIYF. The CDR3 DNA is TGCAGCGTTCGGACCTCTGGAAACACCATATATTTT.